This T cell receptor beta chain was sequenced during a study of early T cells in non-severe SARS-CoV-2 infection. Individual cDNA molecules received unique molecular identifiers. TCRdb processed the 5' RACE reads anew with MiXCR; each CDR3 protein has one entry. Among about 70,000 distinct CDR3 sequences listed, around 11% were seen once. This clonotype has just a few counts. Germline lookup yields CDR1 LNHDA and CDR2 SQIVND (reference sequence). The CDR3 contains 15 residues. V shed 3 bases, J shed 0 bases, and the junction held 4 bases outside the gene matches. The sample comprised whole blood. The chain uses TRBV19 and TRBJ1-2; 7 bases fit TRBD1. This TCR was recovered from an adult who was a healthcare worker with PCR-confirmed SARS-CoV-2 infection or an uninfected control (not recorded which). The CDR3 DNA reads TGTGCCAGTAGTATCGGCAGGGGGGCTAACTATGGCTACACCTTC. It translates to CASSIGRGANYGYTF.